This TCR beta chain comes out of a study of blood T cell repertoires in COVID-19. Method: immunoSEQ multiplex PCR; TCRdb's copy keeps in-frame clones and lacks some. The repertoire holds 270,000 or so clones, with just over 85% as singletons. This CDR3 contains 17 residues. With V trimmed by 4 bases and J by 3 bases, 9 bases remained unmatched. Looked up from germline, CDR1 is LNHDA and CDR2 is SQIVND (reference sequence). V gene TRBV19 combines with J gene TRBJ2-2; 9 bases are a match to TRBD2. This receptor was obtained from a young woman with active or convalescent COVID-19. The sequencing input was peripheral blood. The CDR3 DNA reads TGTGCCAGTAGTACCTCGGGACTAGCAGGATACACCGGGGAGCTGTTTTTT. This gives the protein CASSTSGLAGYTGELFF.